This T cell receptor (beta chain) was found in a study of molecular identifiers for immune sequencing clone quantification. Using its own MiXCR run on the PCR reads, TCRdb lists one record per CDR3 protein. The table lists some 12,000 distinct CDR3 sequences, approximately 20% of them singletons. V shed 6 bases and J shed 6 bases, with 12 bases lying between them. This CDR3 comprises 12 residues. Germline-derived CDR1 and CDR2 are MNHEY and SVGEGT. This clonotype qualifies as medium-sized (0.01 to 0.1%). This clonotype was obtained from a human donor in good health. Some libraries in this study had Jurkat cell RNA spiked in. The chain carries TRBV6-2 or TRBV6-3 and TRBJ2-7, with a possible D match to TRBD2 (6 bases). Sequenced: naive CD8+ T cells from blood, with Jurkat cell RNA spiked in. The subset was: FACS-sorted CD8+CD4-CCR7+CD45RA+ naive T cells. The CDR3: CASSAGTLEQYF. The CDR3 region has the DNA TGTGCCAGCAGCGCCGGGACTCTCGAGCAGTACTTC.